This T cell receptor (beta chain) appears in the sequencing data of a study of cytomegalovirus exposure and HLA in healthy donors. Use of 60 Vbeta and 13 Jbeta primers characterized the PCR. Original processing notes: Later reanalysis found 75 million to 100 million unique TCR beta chains, around 10 million of them shared. Data came from immunoSEQ multiplex PCR; TCRdb stores just in-frame clones and leaves some out. V and J calls and clone size are those listed in that table; D and trimming were worked out from the DNA. Of 110,000 or so clones listed, about 77% are singletons. The CDR3 is made up of 15 amino acids. Unmatched junction bases numbered 7, after V lost 3 bases and J lost 8 bases. Germline-derived CDR1 and CDR2 are LNHDA and SQIVND (reference sequence).

This rearrangement joins TRBV19 to TRBJ2-1; 10 bases align to TRBD2. The sequenced sample was PBMCs. The clonotype was recovered from a woman younger than 45 in good health and CMV-seropositive. The DNA for the CDR3 is TGTGCCAGTAGTATTTCTAGCGGGAGTTGGGATGAGCAGTTCTTC. As protein: CASSISSGSWDEQFF.